One sample yielded the 18 T cell receptor beta chains listed below, sequenced in a study of shared clonotypes between healthy human individuals (dated by TCRdb to the early 2020s). The receptor library was made with the immunoSEQ multiplex PCR assay. Imported from immuneACCESS, the table was reduced by TCRdb to in-frame sequences with V and J called. These copies leave out some clones; in studies compared against another copy, an unresolved V gene accounts for under half, and the cause of the remainder is not known. Across this sample there are 1.5 million to 2.5 million clones, with about 95% seen only once. The top ten hold 0.9% to 1.5% of the sample. For the CD8 naive samples, CD45RO-negative cells were positively selected for CCR7, yielding a CD45RA+CCR7+ population from which TemRA cells were excluded. The sample comprised naive CD8+ T cells sorted from blood. Taken with the paper, the label for cell subset or site translates to: CD45RA+CCR7+. The receptors shown here come from a man younger than 35 in good health.

The chain combines TRBV9 with TRBJ1-4, with D possibly being TRBD1 (6 bases). Germline loops: CDR1 SGDLS, CDR2 YYNGEE. The CDR3 has 16 residues. V was clipped by 3 bases and J by 2 bases, with 14 bases between them. Here the CDR3 reads CASSGRSGATNEKLFF. The DNA for the CDR3 is TGTGCCAGCAGCGGACGGTCAGGGGCCACTAATGAAAAACTGTTTTTT. The full variable domain, completed using reference TRBV9 and TRBJ1-4, is DSGVTQTPKHLITATGQRVTLRCSPRSGDLSVYWYQQSLDQGLQFLIQYYNGEERAKGNILERFSAQQFPDLHSELNLSSLELGDSALYFCASSGRSGATNEKLFFGSGTQLSVL.

The chain combines TRBV28 with TRBJ2-7, with D possibly being TRBD1 or TRBD2 (5 bases each). With 2 bases removed from V and 4 bases from J, the gap between germline ends came to 24 bases. The length of the CDR3 is 18 residues. The V gene's germline CDR1 is MDHEN and CDR2 SYDVKM. The CDR3 spells CASSLSGLGTAVVYEQYF. As DNA, the CDR3 is TGTGCCAGCAGTTTAAGTGGTCTCGGGACCGCCGTAGTATACGAGCAGTACTTC.

V gene TRBV29-1 combines with J gene TRBJ1-5, with D tentatively TRBD1 (6 bases). Trimming took 5 bases from V and 7 from J, leaving 15 bases between them. Germline V CDR1 and CDR2: SQVTM, ANQGSEA. The CDR3 is 13 amino acids. CDR3 nucleotide sequence: TGCAGCGTTCTTCCCCCCACAGGGCAGCCCCAGCATTTT. Protein sequence: CSVLPPTGQPQHF. Full variable domain (outside the CDR3, taken from reference TRBV29-1 and TRBJ1-5): SAVISQKPSRDICQRGTSLTIQCQVDSQVTMMFWYRQQPGQSLTLIATANQGSEATYESGFVIDKFPISRPNLTFSTLTVSNMSPEDSSIYLCSVLPPTGQPQHFGDGTRLSIL.

In regard to this clone: Other DNA variants within this sample encode the same CDR3. The rearrangement links TRBV9 to TRBJ2-7; no clear D. With 0 bases removed from V and 0 bases from J, the gap between germline ends came to 7 bases. The CDR3 has 14 residues. CDR1 SGDLS and CDR2 YYNGEE come from the germline V gene. The CDR3 DNA is TGTGCCAGCAGCGTAGGTGCGGACTCCTACGAGCAGTACTTC. As protein: CASSVGADSYEQYF.

A note on this clone: The sample contains more than one DNA sequence encoding this CDR3. The CDR3 nucleotides read TGTGCCAGCAGCGTAGCGGCAGGACTTTCCTACGAGCAGTACTTC. It is translated as CASSVAAGLSYEQYF. The rearrangement uses TRBV9 and TRBJ2-7; tentatively, D is TRBD2 (5 bases). Germline values: CDR1 SGDLS, CDR2 YYNGEE. CDR3 length: 15 amino acids. Trimming removed 0 bases from V and 1 base from J, with 11 bases in between. Full variable domain (missing parts from reference TRBV9 and TRBJ2-7): DSGVTQTPKHLITATGQRVTLRCSPRSGDLSVYWYQQSLDQGLQFLIQYYNGEERAKGNILERFSAQQFPDLHSELNLSSLELGDSALYFCASSVAAGLSYEQYFGPGTRLTVT.

The genes are TRBV14 and TRBJ2-1; 8 nucleotides line up with TRBD1. The germline V gene encodes CDR1 SGHDN and CDR2 FVKESK. With V trimmed by 2 bases and J by 4 bases, 4 bases remained unmatched. The CDR3 is 15 residues long. The CDR3 DNA follows: TGTGCCAGCAGCCAAAGGGACAGGCTTTACAATGAGCAGTTCTTC. This encodes CASSQRDRLYNEQFF.

V gene TRBV6-1 combines with J gene TRBJ2-3; 9 bases match TRBD2. V lost 2 bases and J lost 2; bases outside the gene matches: 8. There are 17 residues in the CDR3. Germline V CDR1 and CDR2: MNHNS, SASEGT. The CDR3 loop reads CASSEYFGGGATDTQYF. CDR3 coding DNA: TGTGCCAGCAGTGAATATTTCGGCGGGGGGGCCACAGATACGCAGTATTTT.

This chain uses TRBV2 with TRBJ1-5; D unclear. Germline assignment: CDR1 SNHLY and CDR2 FYNNEI. The V end lost 7 bases, the J end lost 2 bases, and 12 bases lay between the germline ends. The CDR3 totals 14 residues. DNA of the CDR3: TGTGCCAGCAAGGCGGGATTCGGCAATCAGCCCCAGCATTTT. This encodes CASKAGFGNQPQHF.

This clone was counted a single time. The chain employs TRBV19 and TRBJ2-7, with 8 bases aligning to TRBD2. V lost 3 bases and J lost 3; bases outside the gene matches: 7. The germline gives CDR1 LNHDA, CDR2 SQIVND (reference sequence). There are 15 residues in the CDR3. The DNA of the CDR3 is TGTGCCAGTAGTATGGGAGCGGGAGTCGTCTACGAGCAGTACTTC. It is translated as CASSMGAGVVYEQYF.

J is TRBJ2-3 and V is TRBV5-4; D remains unclear. This CDR3 contains 13 residues. Trimming pared 1 base from V and 2 bases from J, leaving 5 bases between. Germline CDR1 reads SGHNT; CDR2 reads YYREEE (reference sequence). CDR3 sequence: CASSLQITDTQYF. For the CDR3, the DNA is TGTGCCAGCAGCTTGCAGATCACAGATACGCAGTATTTT.

Points on this clone: Other nucleotide sequences in the sample specify the same CDR3. V gene TRBV4-3 combines with J gene TRBJ2-7; the D gene is possibly TRBD2 (5 bases). This CDR3 comprises 14 residues. Germline lookup yields CDR1 LGHNA and CDR2 YSLEER. V lost 0 bases, J lost 1 base, and 7 bases lay in between. DNA of the CDR3: TGCGCCAGCAGCCAAGATCCGGGGTCCTACGAGCAGTACTTC. Translating it yields CASSQDPGSYEQYF.

As to this clone: Other DNA sequences of this sample code for an identical CDR3. The CDR3 DNA follows: TGTGCCAGCAGTCTGACTGCAGCCTCTGGAAACACCATATATTTT. The encoded protein is CASSLTAASGNTIYF. The chain couples TRBV27 to TRBJ1-3; D ambiguous. The CDR3 runs 15 residues. With 5 bases removed from V and 0 bases from J, the gap between germline ends came to 11 bases. CDR1 and CDR2 from the germline V gene are MNHEY and SMNVEV (reference sequence).

The chain couples TRBV9 to TRBJ2-7, with no clear D. Germline V gene lookup returns CDR1 SGDLS and CDR2 YYNGEE. The germline V and J ends were trimmed by 1 base and 3 bases, with 17 bases remaining between them. This CDR3 is built from 16 residues. CDR3 coding DNA: TGTGCCAGCAGCGTAATTATGGCAGCCGCACTCTACGAGCAGTACTTC. This encodes CASSVIMAAALYEQYF.

The V and J genes are TRBV6-5 and TRBJ2-7; possibly TRBD1 for D (6 bases). The CDR3 consists of 13 residues. Trimming cost V 6 bases and J 7 bases, with 16 bases left between them. Germline CDR1 and CDR2: MNHEY and SVGAGI. Written as DNA, the CDR3 is TGTGCCAGCAGCTATCACTTCGGGACAGAGCAGTACTTC. Translating gives CASSYHFGTEQYF.

J is TRBJ2-3 and V is TRBV11-2; no definite D call. Per the germline V gene, CDR1 is SGHAT and CDR2 is FQNNGV. The CDR3 is 14 amino acids. V lost 0 bases to trimming and J lost 4 bases, with 8 bases between them. The CDR3 DNA reads TGTGCCAGCAGCTTAGACCCCCAAGCAGATACGCAGTATTTT. It is translated as CASSLDPQADTQYF.

The gene calls are TRBV6-5 and TRBJ1-4; a weak D match, TRBD1 (5 bases). V was clipped by 7 bases and J by 0 bases, with 9 bases between them. Germline V gives CDR1 MNHEY, CDR2 SVGAGI. This CDR3 spans 14 amino acids. The CDR3 DNA reads TGTGCCAGCACCGACAGCTCAACTAATGAAAAACTGTTTTTT. Amino acids: CASTDSSTNEKLFF.

In its sample, this clone was seen a few times. Other DNA sequences within the sample encode an identical CDR3. This chain uses TRBV5-1 with TRBJ1-1; 7 bases map to TRBD1. V gave up 0 bases and J gave up 2 bases; unmatched junction bases: 1. Germline values: CDR1 SGHRS, CDR2 YFSETQ. The CDR3 totals 14 residues. DNA of the CDR3: TGCGCCAGCAGCTTGGACAGGGGCAACACTGAAGCTTTCTTT. Its translation is CASSLDRGNTEAFF. The full variable domain, completed using reference TRBV5-1 and TRBJ1-1, is KAGVTQTPRYLIKTRGQQVTLSCSPISGHRSVSWYQQTPGQGLQFLFEYFSETQRNKGNFPGRFSGRQFSNSRSEMNVSTLELGDSALYLCASSLDRGNTEAFFGQGTRLTVV.

Remarks on this clone: A junction end diverges from the germline sequence, so it may reflect a read error. This chain connects TRBV2 to TRBJ2-7; D gene unclear. Germline V gives CDR1 SNHLY, CDR2 FYNNEI. The CDR3 spans 12 residues. The CDR3 bases are TGTGCCAGCAGTGCGGGTAGTCCTGCCGACTTATTC. Encoded protein: CASSAGSPADLF. Drawing the rest from reference TRBV2 and TRBJ2-7, the complete variable domain is EPEVTQTPSHQVTQMGQEVILRCVPISNHLYFYWYRQILGQKVEFLVSFYNNEISEKSEIFDDQFSVERPDGSNFTLKIRSTKLEDSAMYFCASSAGSPADLFGPGTRLTVT.